The rows below give T cell receptor beta chains drawn from one sample of a study of blood T cells in healthy people across ages. TCRdb reprocessed the 5' RACE reads via MiXCR and lists one record per CDR3 protein. Among 580,000 or so distinct CDR3 sequences listed, around half were seen once. Material: blood. These receptors were obtained from a man at least 80 years old in good health. CDR3s include the opening cysteine and the closing phenylalanine or tryptophan. D genes are given only for firm matches. Size tells how often a clone was seen (once, few, many) or the class of an expanded clone, and some rows leave it out.

clone_size	j_call	v_call	d_call	cdr3_aa	cdr3_nt
many	TRBJ2-1	TRBV29-1	-	CSVDGPIAYNEQFF	TGCAGCGTTGACGGACCGATCGCTTACAATGAGCAGTTCTTC
-	TRBJ2-3	TRBV6-6	-	CASSSWGNADTQYF	TGTGCCAGCAGTTCGTGGGGGAACGCAGATACGCAGTATTTT
many	TRBJ1-5	TRBV6-5	-	CASSSMKGTHQPQHF	TGTGCCAGCAGTTCCATGAAGGGGACGCATCAGCCCCAGCATTTT
-	TRBJ2-1	TRBV7-9	TRBD2	CASSLVASGGIQFF	TGTGCCAGCAGCTTAGTGGCTAGCGGGGGGATTCAGTTCTTC
-	TRBJ1-3	TRBV5-1	-	CASATGVAGNTIYF	TGCGCCAGCGCCACTGGGGTGGCTGGAAACACCATATATTTT
many	TRBJ1-4	TRBV6-6	-	CASSYSVGRGEKLFF	TGTGCCAGCAGTTACTCGGTGGGACGGGGTGAAAAACTGTTTTTT
-	TRBJ1-2	TRBV7-9	TRBD1	CASSPGTGVQGYTF	TGTGCCAGCAGCCCCGGGACAGGGGTGCAAGGCTACACCTTC
few	TRBJ2-3	TRBV5-1	TRBD2	CASSYEGTSGAISTDTQYF	TGCGCCAGCAGCTATGAGGGGACTAGCGGGGCGATTAGCACAGATACGCAGTATTTT
few	TRBJ1-1	TRBV10-2	-	CASSYRVLTEAFF	TGCGCCAGCAGTTACAGGGTTCTGACTGAAGCTTTCTTT
-	TRBJ2-1	TRBV20-1	-	CSARRPGGSYNEQFF	TGCAGTGCTAGACGTCCCGGGGGAAGCTACAATGAGCAGTTCTTC
-	TRBJ2-7	TRBV5-1	-	CVSSGRQGYYEQYF	TGCGTCAGCAGCGGGAGACAGGGGTATTACGAGCAGTACTTC
-	TRBJ2-7	TRBV6-5	-	CASSILGGSSYEQYF	TGTGCCAGCAGTATCCTCGGGGGCAGCTCCTACGAGCAGTACTTC
many	TRBJ1-2	TRBV6-6	-	CASSYSFNGYTF	TGTGCCAGCAGTTACTCGTTTAATGGCTACACCTTC
-	TRBJ2-7	TRBV20-1	TRBD2	CSAERGRTSGRDEQYF	TGCAGTGCGGAACGGGGCAGGACTAGCGGGAGGGATGAGCAGTACTTC
-	TRBJ2-5	TRBV20-1	-	CSVRGGADKGMETQYF	TGCAGCGTTCGGGGAGGAGCCGACAAGGGTATGGAGACCCAGTACTTC
-	TRBJ2-5	TRBV24-1	TRBD2	CATSDPGGSNEQYF	TGTGCCACCAGTGACCCGGGGGGGTCCAATGAGCAGTACTTC
-	TRBJ1-2	TRBV5-1	TRBD1	CASSSLSDRAYGYTF	TGCGCCAGCAGCTCTCTGTCGGACAGGGCCTATGGCTACACCTTC
-	TRBJ2-1	TRBV29-1	TRBD2	CSVDGLAAEQFF	TGCAGCGTTGACGGACTAGCAGCTGAGCAGTTCTTC
-	TRBJ2-3	TRBV18	TRBD2	CASSPALAATDTQYF	TGTGCCAGCTCACCGGCACTAGCGGCAACAGATACGCAGTATTTT
-	TRBJ2-3	TRBV28	-	CASSLAGWYRTHTDTQYF	TGTGCCAGCAGTTTAGCGGGGTGGTATCGCACACACACAGATACGCAGTATTTT
few	TRBJ2-7	TRBV7-2	TRBD1	CASSGRGQGAYEQYF	TGTGCCAGCAGCGGGAGGGGACAGGGGGCCTACGAGCAGTACTTC
-	TRBJ2-7	TRBV7-2	-	CASSLSPPTYEQYF	TGTGCCAGCAGCTTAAGTCCCCCAACCTACGAGCAGTACTTC
-	TRBJ2-3	TRBV5-1	TRBD2	CASSLGSGGLKDTQYF	TGCGCCAGCAGCTTGGGGTCGGGGGGGCTGAAAGATACGCAGTATTTT
-	TRBJ1-1	TRBV6-2/TRBV6-3	-	CASRETRQLNTEAFF	TGTGCCAGCAGAGAAACGCGACAGCTGAACACTGAAGCTTTCTTT
many	TRBJ1-1	TRBV6-6	-	CASRSSSDTEAFF	TGTGCCAGCAGATCGAGTAGCGACACTGAAGCTTTCTTT
few	TRBJ2-5	TRBV10-3	-	CAISESLDSTTRETQYF	TGTGCCATCAGTGAGTCGTTAGACTCTACCACCCGAGAGACCCAGTACTTC
-	TRBJ2-1	TRBV12-3/TRBV12-4	-	CASSLRGINVLLFF	TGTGCCAGCAGTTTAAGAGGGATCAATGTGTTACTGTTCTTC
-	TRBJ1-1	TRBV3-1	TRBD1	CASSQRWDRGHEAEAFF	TGTGCCAGCAGCCAGCGGTGGGACAGGGGGCACGAGGCTGAAGCTTTCTTT
once	TRBJ2-7	TRBV30	-	CAQGRGLAYEQYF	TGTGCCCAAGGGCGCGGGCTGGCCTACGAGCAGTACTTC
-	TRBJ1-6	TRBV12-3/TRBV12-4	-	CASSLSRGRSPLHF	TGTGCCAGCAGTTTATCTCGGGGGCGGTCACCCCTCCACTTT
-	TRBJ2-7	TRBV6-5	-	CASSYSFGACEQYF	TGTGCCAGCAGTTACTCCTTTGGTGCCTGCGAGCAGTACTTC
-	TRBJ2-1	TRBV3-1	TRBD2	CASSQDIAGFYNEQFF	TGTGCCAGCAGCCAGGATATAGCGGGATTTTACAATGAGCAGTTCTTC
-	TRBJ1-6	TRBV7-2	-	CASSFSPGSNSPLHF	TGTGCCAGCAGCTTCAGTCCCGGGTCGAATTCACCCCTCCACTTT
-	TRBJ1-2	TRBV12-3/TRBV12-4	TRBD1	CASSKDRGADYTF	TGTGCCAGCAGTAAGGACAGGGGTGCGGACTACACCTTC
-	TRBJ2-3	TRBV7-8	-	CASSPRRFTDTQYF	TGTGCCAGCAGCCCTAGACGTTTTACAGATACGCAGTATTTT
-	TRBJ2-5	TRBV7-9	-	CASTALGLYEQYF	TGTGCCAGCACCGCCCTGGGTTTGTATGAGCAGTACTTC
-	TRBJ2-1	TRBV24-1	-	CATSDSGTPRGEQFF	TGTGCCACCAGTGATTCCGGGACACCCCGAGGTGAGCAGTTCTTC
-	TRBJ1-6	TRBV4-3	TRBD1	CASSQDPGTGGGYNSPLHF	TGCGCCAGCAGCCAAGATCCCGGGACAGGGGGTGGCTATAATTCACCCCTCCACTTT
few	TRBJ2-7	TRBV7-8	TRBD2	CASSLGTSGASSYEQYF	TGTGCCAGCAGCTTAGGGACTAGCGGGGCTAGCTCCTACGAGCAGTACTTC
few	TRBJ2-3	TRBV29-1	-	CSARPPGPDTQYF	TGCAGCGCTCGCCCTCCGGGCCCAGATACGCAGTATTTT
-	TRBJ2-3	TRBV6-5	-	CASSSRGSDTQYF	TGTGCCAGCAGTTCCAGGGGCTCAGATACGCAGTATTTT
-	TRBJ1-2	TRBV5-1	TRBD1	CASSSGQGDSSGYTF	TGCGCCAGCAGCTCGGGACAGGGGGATAGTAGTGGCTACACCTTC
few	TRBJ2-3	TRBV11-2	TRBD2	CASSTRLAGIDTQYF	TGTGCCAGCAGCACCAGACTAGCGGGGATAGATACGCAGTATTTT
few	TRBJ1-5	TRBV20-1	-	CSARDVVGSNQPQHF	TGCAGTGCTAGAGATGTGGTGGGGTCCAATCAGCCCCAGCATTTT
few	TRBJ1-1	TRBV20-1	-	CSAARGPGTEAFF	TGCAGTGCGGCGAGGGGTCCGGGAACTGAAGCTTTCTTT
few	TRBJ2-7	TRBV20-1	TRBD1	CSARDRRDSYHYEQYF	TGCAGTGCTAGAGATCGAAGGGACAGCTATCACTACGAGCAGTACTTC
-	TRBJ2-7	TRBV5-6	-	CASSLGGSGSYEQYF	TGTGCCAGCAGCTTGGGGGGTAGCGGCTCCTACGAGCAGTACTTC
many	TRBJ1-1	TRBV6-6	-	CASSYGAGTNTEAFF	TGTGCCAGCAGTTACGGGGCAGGGACGAACACTGAAGCTTTCTTT
-	TRBJ2-5	TRBV7-3	-	CASRPRFGETQYF	TGTGCCAGCAGACCGCGCTTCGGGGAGACCCAGTACTTC
few	TRBJ2-3	TRBV20-1	-	CSARGGGRRNTDTQYF	TGCAGTGCTAGAGGTGGGGGGCGACGGAACACAGATACGCAGTATTTT
-	TRBJ1-2	TRBV29-1	-	CSAGGRTAVNGYTF	TGCAGCGCGGGAGGAAGGACGGCTGTTAATGGCTACACCTTC
many	TRBJ1-4	TRBV7-9	-	CASSLNTEKLFF	TGTGCCAGCAGCCTGAATACTGAAAAACTGTTTTTT
few	TRBJ2-5	TRBV4-3	-	CASSQVAEGETQYF	TGCGCCAGCAGCCAAGTGGCCGAGGGAGAGACCCAGTACTTC
-	TRBJ1-2	TRBV6-2/TRBV6-3	TRBD1	CASSYPGQLNYGYTF	TGTGCCAGCAGTTACCCGGGACAGCTTAACTATGGCTACACCTTC
-	TRBJ2-3	TRBV9	TRBD2	CASTTSGSTDTQYF	TGTGCCAGCACCACTAGCGGTAGCACAGATACGCAGTATTTT
-	TRBJ2-5	TRBV20-1	TRBD2	CSAPGLAFETQYF	TGCAGTGCCCCGGGACTAGCATTCGAGACCCAGTACTTC
few	TRBJ2-7	TRBV4-3	-	CASSQLAINEQYF	TGCGCCAGCAGCCAACTAGCTATCAATGAGCAGTACTTC
many	TRBJ2-1	TRBV6-6	TRBD2	CASTPGRLSSYNEQFF	TGTGCCAGCACCCCCGGGAGGCTGAGCTCCTACAATGAGCAGTTCTTC
-	TRBJ1-1	TRBV9	-	CASSGGGRVGGKDTEAFF	TGTGCCAGCAGCGGGGGGGGCAGGGTAGGTGGTAAGGACACTGAAGCTTTCTTT
-	TRBJ2-1	TRBV9	TRBD1	CASSGTGTLNEQFF	TGTGCCAGCAGCGGGACAGGGACCCTCAATGAGCAGTTCTTC